This T cell receptor (beta chain) was sequenced in a study of T cells after yellow fever vaccination. This clonotype was counted at least ten times. Deletions cut 4 bases from V and 2 bases from J, with 15 bases between. The CDR3 is made up of 15 amino acids. MiXCR, run by TCRdb on the 5' RACE reads, gives a single entry per CDR3 protein. Among roughly 160,000 distinct CDR3 sequences listed, more than 5.5% were seen once. The source was CD4+ T cells sorted from PBMCs, collected 5 days after the first yellow fever vaccination. J is TRBJ2-7 and V is TRBV12-3 or TRBV12-4, with a weak D call TRBD1 (5 bases). The clonotype was recovered from a man aged 18 to 29 who received the YFV17D yellow fever vaccine. The CDR3 sequence is CASSSHQTATYEQYF. DNA of the CDR3: TGTGCCAGCAGTTCCCACCAGACAGCGACCTACGAGCAGTACTTC.